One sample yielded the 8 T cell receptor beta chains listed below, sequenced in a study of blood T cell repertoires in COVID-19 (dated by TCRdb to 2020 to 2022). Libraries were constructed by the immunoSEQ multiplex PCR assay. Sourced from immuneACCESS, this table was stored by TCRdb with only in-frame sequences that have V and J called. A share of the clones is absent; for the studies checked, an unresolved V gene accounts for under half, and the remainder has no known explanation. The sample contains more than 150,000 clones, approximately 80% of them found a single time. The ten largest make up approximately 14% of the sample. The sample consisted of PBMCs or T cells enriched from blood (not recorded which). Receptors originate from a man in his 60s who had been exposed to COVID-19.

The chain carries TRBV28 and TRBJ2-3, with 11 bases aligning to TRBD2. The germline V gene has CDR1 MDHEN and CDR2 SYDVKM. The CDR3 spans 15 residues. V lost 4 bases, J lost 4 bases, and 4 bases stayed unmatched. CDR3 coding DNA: TGTGCCAGCAGTTCTAGCGGGAGGCGTGCAGATACGCAGTATTTT. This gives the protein CASSSSGRRADTQYF. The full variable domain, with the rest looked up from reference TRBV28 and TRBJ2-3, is DVKVTQSSRYLVKRTGEKVFLECVQDMDHENMFWYRQDPGLGLRLIYFSYDVKMKEKGDIPEGYSVSREKKERFSLILESASTNQTSMYLCASSSSGRRADTQYFGPGTRLTVL.

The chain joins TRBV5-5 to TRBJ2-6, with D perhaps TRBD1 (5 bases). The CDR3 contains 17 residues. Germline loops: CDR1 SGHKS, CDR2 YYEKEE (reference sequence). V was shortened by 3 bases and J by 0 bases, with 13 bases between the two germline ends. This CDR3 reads CASSSTALHSGANVLTF. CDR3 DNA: TGTGCCAGCAGCTCGACAGCCCTCCACTCTGGGGCCAACGTCCTGACTTTC. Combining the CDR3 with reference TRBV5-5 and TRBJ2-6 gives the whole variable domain DAGVTQSPTHLIKTRGQQVTLRCSPISGHKSVSWYQQVLGQGPQFIFQYYEKEERGRGNFPDRFSARQFPNYSSELNVNALLLGDSALYLCASSSTALHSGANVLTFGAGSRLTVL.

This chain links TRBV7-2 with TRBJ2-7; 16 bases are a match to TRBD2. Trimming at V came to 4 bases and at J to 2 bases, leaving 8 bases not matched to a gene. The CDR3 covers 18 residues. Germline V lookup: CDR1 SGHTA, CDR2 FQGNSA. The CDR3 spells CASSSSSGTSGRAYEQYF. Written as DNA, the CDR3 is TGTGCCAGCAGCTCCTCTTCCGGGACTAGCGGGAGGGCCTACGAGCAGTACTTC.

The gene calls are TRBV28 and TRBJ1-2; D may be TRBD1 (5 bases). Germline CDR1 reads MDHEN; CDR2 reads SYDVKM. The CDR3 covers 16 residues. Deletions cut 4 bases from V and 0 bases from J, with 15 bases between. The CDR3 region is CASSSLDRRPNYGYTF. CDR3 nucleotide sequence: TGTGCCAGCAGTTCCCTAGACAGAAGACCTAACTATGGCTACACCTTC.

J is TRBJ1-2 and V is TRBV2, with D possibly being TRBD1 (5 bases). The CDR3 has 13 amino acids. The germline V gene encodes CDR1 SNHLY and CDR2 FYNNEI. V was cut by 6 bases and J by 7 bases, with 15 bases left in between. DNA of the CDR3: TGTGCCAGCAGGAAGGGGTCCGCGGCTGGCTACACCTTC. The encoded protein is CASRKGSAAGYTF.

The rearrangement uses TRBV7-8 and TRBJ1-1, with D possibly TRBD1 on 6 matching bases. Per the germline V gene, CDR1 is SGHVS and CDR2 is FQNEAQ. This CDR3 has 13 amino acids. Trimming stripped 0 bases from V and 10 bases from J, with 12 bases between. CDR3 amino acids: CASSLAVGAGAFF. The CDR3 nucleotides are TGTGCCAGCAGCTTAGCAGTGGGGGCGGGAGCTTTCTTT.

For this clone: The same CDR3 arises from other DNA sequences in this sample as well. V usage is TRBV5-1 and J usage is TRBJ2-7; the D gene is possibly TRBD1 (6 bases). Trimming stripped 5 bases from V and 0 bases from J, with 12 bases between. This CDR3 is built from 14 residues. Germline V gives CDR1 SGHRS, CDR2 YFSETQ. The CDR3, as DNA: TGCGCCAGCAGTCTGGACAGCAACTCCTACGAGCAGTACTTC. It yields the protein CASSLDSNSYEQYF.

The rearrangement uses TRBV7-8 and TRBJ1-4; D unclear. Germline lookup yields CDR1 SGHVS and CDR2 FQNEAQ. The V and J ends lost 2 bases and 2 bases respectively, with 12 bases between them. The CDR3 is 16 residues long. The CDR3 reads CASSLRSRATNEKLFF. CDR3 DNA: TGTGCCAGCAGCTTAAGGTCGCGGGCCACTAATGAAAAACTGTTTTTT.